This T cell receptor (beta chain) was recorded in a study of blood T cell repertoires in COVID-19. Looking at the study overall: The study drew acute and convalescent COVID-19 samples from the United States, Italy and Spain. Sample material is recorded as cDNA or gDNA derived from T cells, B-cell-depleted T cells, or PBMCs.

This clone was found once. Assay used: immunoSEQ multiplex PCR; TCRdb lists only in-frame clones, some missing. The sample consists of about 270,000 clones, about four fifths of them appearing once. CDR1 is MDHEN, CDR2 SYDVKM, per germline. Trimming cost V 5 bases and J 7 bases, with 18 bases left between them. This CDR3 has 15 amino acids. The rearrangement joins TRBV28 to TRBJ2-1; tentatively, D is TRBD2 (6 bases). Sequencing used peripheral blood. The TCR was taken from a woman aged 18 to 35 with acute or convalescent COVID-19. Written as DNA, the CDR3 is TGTGCCAGCAGTACCCCGCGGGAACTGCAGAATGAGCAGTTCTTC. Translated, it gives CASSTPRELQNEQFF.